This TCR beta chain came from a study of OX40 agonist ivuxolimab in advanced cancers. Whole-study context: In this trial design, patients received ivuxolimab intravenously at 0.01 to 10 mg/kg every 2 weeks.

TCRdb keeps only in-frame clones here, not all; method: immunoSEQ multiplex PCR. In the table there are over 70,000 clones, 86% of which are singletons. Study-wide findings and caveats: Low normalized clonal expansion also occurred in some nonresponding patients. Relative to CD4+, CD8+ T cells held more expanded clones on average. Circulating CD4+ and CD8+ T cells showed clonal expansion by week 6 at 0.1 to 3.0 mg/kg.

For this clone: Antigen unknown.

The CDR3 extends over 17 amino acids. The chain couples TRBV21-1 to TRBJ1-2; the table names TRBD1, a call not compared with the DNA. TRBV21-1 is a pseudogene. The sample in question was CD4+ or CD8+ T cells sorted from blood, obtained in a trial of the OX40 agonist ivuxolimab. The sequence was collected from an adult with an advanced solid tumor such as melanoma, head and neck, liver or kidney cancer. CDR3 amino acids: CASSSIRDREGNYGYTF. The CDR3 DNA sequence: TGTGCCAGCAGCTCAATACGGGACAGGGAGGGCAACTATGGCTACACCTTC.